The next 11 T cell receptor beta chains were all read from a single sample in a study of T cells in Graves' hyperthyroidism and ophthalmopathy (dated by TCRdb to between 2018 and 2021). Libraries were constructed by multiplex PCR. The instrument given in TCRdb is Illumina HiSeq 2000. TCR beta CDR3 regions were amplified from RNA transcripts. For the first round of RT-PCR on the TCR CDR3, the HTBI primer set was used together with the Qiagen OneStep RT-PCR kit. The public reads were reprocessed in TCRdb via fastp at Q25 and MiXCR, keeping in-frame beta chains. All rows with the same CDR3 protein become a single entry with the most common DNA and genes. Here the sample has hundreds of thousands of distinct CDR3 sequences; approximately 14% occur a single time. In total, the top ten clones hold about 9.4% of the sample. Sequencing input: blood. Receptor source: a woman under 30 with Graves' hyperthyroidism.

About this clonotype itself: A much larger clone lies one base from this, so it may be a read error. The rearrangement joins TRBV20-1 to TRBJ2-7; possible D gene TRBD1, 6 bases. Germline V gene data show CDR1 as DFQATT and CDR2 as SNEGSKA (reference sequence). This CDR3 region has 13 residues. The V end was cut by 3 bases, the J end by 7 bases, with 16 bases between. The CDR3 here is CSASGLTGREQYF. CDR3 bases: TGCAGTGCTAGCGGGCTAACAGGGCGGGAGCAGTACTTC.

The sample holds many counts of this clonotype. The chain employs TRBV24-1 and TRBJ2-7; 8 bases line up with TRBD1. CDR1 is KGHDR and CDR2 is SFDVKD in the germline V gene. The CDR3 runs to 15 residues. After removal of 4 bases from V and 2 bases from J, the junction contained 6 bases not matched to a gene. In DNA form, the CDR3 reads TGTGCCACCAGTGAGAGGACAGGGTCAACCTACGAGCAGTACTTC. This gives the protein CATSERTGSTYEQYF.

This chain uses TRBV19 with TRBJ1-1; a possible D gene is TRBD1 (6 bases). CDR3 size: 18 residues. The ends were cut back, 3 bases at V and 5 bases at J, with 25 bases in the middle. CDR1 and CDR2 from the germline V gene are LNHDA and SQIVND (reference sequence). This chain's CDR3 is CASSITSGGGARATEAFF. The CDR3 DNA reads as TGTGCCAGTAGTATTACTTCGGGGGGGGGGGCCCGGGCTACTGAAGCTTTCTTT. Supplemented by reference TRBV19 and TRBJ1-1, the full variable domain reads DGGITQSPKYLFRKEGQNVTLSCEQNLNHDAMYWYRQDPGQGLRLIYYSQIVNDFQKGDIAEGYSVSREKKESFPLTVTSAQKNPTAFYLCASSITSGGGARATEAFFGQGTRLTVV.

The chain combines TRBV4-3 with TRBJ1-6; D unresolved. Germline values: CDR1 LGHNA, CDR2 YSLEER. This CDR3 contains 15 residues. The V end was cut by 1 base, the J end by 0 bases, with 4 bases between. The CDR3 is CASSQGVSYNSPLHF. CDR3 sequence (DNA): TGCGCCAGCAGCCAAGGGGTCTCCTATAATTCACCCCTCCACTTT.

At least ten counts were recorded for this clonotype. This chain uses TRBV4-1 with TRBJ2-1; possibly TRBD1 or TRBD2 for D (7 bases each). CDR1 MGHRA and CDR2 YSYEKL come from the germline V gene. This CDR3 contains 16 residues. Trimming shortened V by 1 base and J by 6 bases, and 16 bases separated the two germline ends. The CDR3 region is CASSQGQGGSSNEQFF. In DNA form, the CDR3 reads TGCGCCAGCAGCCAAGGACAGGGCGGGAGTTCCAATGAGCAGTTCTTC.

This clonotype was observed many times. The chain uses TRBV11-1 and TRBJ2-1; 11 bases are a match to TRBD2. After removal of 2 bases from V and 5 bases from J, the junction contained 5 bases not matched to a gene. Germline-derived CDR1 and CDR2 are SGHAT and FQDESV (reference sequence). The CDR3 spans 16 residues. The CDR3 sequence is CASSLILAGAHNEQFF. CDR3 coding DNA: TGTGCCAGCAGCTTAATACTAGCGGGAGCCCACAATGAGCAGTTCTTC.

For this clonotype: This likely comes from a read error, as the CDR3 has no conserved phenylalanine or tryptophan at its end. The rearrangement links TRBV6-2 or TRBV6-3 to TRBJ2-1, with D uncertain. This CDR3 spans 13 amino acids. Germline V gives CDR1 MNHEY, CDR2 SVGEGT. V lost 9 bases and J lost 3, with 12 bases in between. The CDR3 region is CASFEQFYNEQFL. In nucleotides, the CDR3 is TGTGCCAGTTTTGAGCAGTTCTACAATGAGCAGTTCCTC.

This clonotype has a handful of counts. This sequence joins TRBV7-9 and TRBJ2-3, with D possibly matching TRBD2 (6 bases). Trimming shortened V by 2 bases and J by 8 bases, and 14 bases separated the two germline ends. Germline values: CDR1 SEHNR, CDR2 FQNEAQ (reference sequence). The CDR3 has 14 residues. The CDR3, as DNA: TGTGCCAGCAGCTTAATTACTAGCAGGGTTACGCAGTATTTT. It codes for CASSLITSRVTQYF.

This clonotype was detected ten times or more. The rearrangement links TRBV7-2 to TRBJ2-2, with 7 bases matching TRBD2. The CDR3 extends over 16 amino acids. V lost 5 bases and J lost 1; bases outside the gene matches: 7. Germline CDR1 reads SGHTA; CDR2 reads FQGNSA. CDR3 sequence: CASSPSGLVNTGELFF. The CDR3 DNA is TGTGCCAGCAGCCCCTCCGGACTAGTGAACACCGGGGAGCTGTTTTTT.

This clonotype was seen ten or more times. V gene TRBV6-1 combines with J gene TRBJ2-6; the D gene could be TRBD1 or TRBD2 (6 bases each). Germline loops: CDR1 MNHNS, CDR2 SASEGT. The CDR3 is 17 amino acids. Between the trimmed V and J ends, which lost 1 base and 2 bases, there was a span of 12 bases. CDR3 bases: TGTGCCAGCAGTGAAGTTAGGGGGGCAGCTGGGGCCAACGTCCTGACTTTC. Amino acid sequence: CASSEVRGAAGANVLTF.

This clonotype was found many times. The J gene is TRBJ2-3, the V gene TRBV11-2; 13 nucleotides align to TRBD2. This CDR3 comprises 16 residues. V dropped 3 bases and J dropped 6; count of bases not matched to a gene: 6. Germline assignment: CDR1 SGHAT and CDR2 FQNNGV. CDR3 loop: CASSFELAGGGDTQYF. DNA for the CDR3: TGTGCCAGCAGCTTTGAACTAGCGGGAGGGGGGGATACGCAGTATTTT. The whole variable domain, filled in from reference TRBV11-2 and TRBJ2-3, reads EAGVAQSPRYKIIEKRQSVAFWCNPISGHATLYWYQQILGQGPKLLIQFQNNGVVDDSQLPKDRFSAERLKGVDSTLKIQPAKLEDSAVYLCASSFELAGGGDTQYFGPGTRLTVL.